This TCR beta chain was identified during a study of control samples from healthy donors and cancer patients. This table comes from immunoSEQ multiplex PCR, and its TCRdb copy is limited to in-frame clones, with some not included. This sample carries roughly 100,000 clones, more than 90% of them seen once, and the ten largest clones take around 3%. The sequence was collected from a human donor in good health. The donor label of this sample is uncertain. Sequenced input: blood.

CDR3 coding DNA: TGTGCCAGCAGTCGAAGGGACGGAACTGGAAACACCATATATTTT. It encodes CASSRRDGTGNTIYF. The chain carries TRBV6-6 and TRBJ1-3; tentative D call: TRBD1 (5 bases). Trimming removed 5 bases at V and 2 bases at J, with 13 bases between. This CDR3 has 15 residues. Germline loops: CDR1 MNHNY, CDR2 SVGAGI (reference sequence).